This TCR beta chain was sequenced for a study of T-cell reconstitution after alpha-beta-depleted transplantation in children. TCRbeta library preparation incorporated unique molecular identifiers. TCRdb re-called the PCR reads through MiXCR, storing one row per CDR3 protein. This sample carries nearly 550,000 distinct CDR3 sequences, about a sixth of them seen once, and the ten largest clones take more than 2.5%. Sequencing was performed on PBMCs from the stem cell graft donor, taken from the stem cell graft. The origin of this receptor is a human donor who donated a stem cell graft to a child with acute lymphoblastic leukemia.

The CDR3 nucleotides read TGTGCCAGCAGCACCGGCGGTGGACGGGTCACAGATACGCAGTATTTT. Amino acid sequence: CASSTGGGRVTDTQYF. The chain carries TRBV7-3 and TRBJ2-3; D ambiguous. Germline-derived CDR1 and CDR2 are SGHTA and FQGTGA. V was shortened by 5 bases and J by 2 bases, with 17 bases between the two germline ends. The CDR3 has 16 residues.